Listed here is a single TCR beta chain. Its antigen is currently unknown. These data are taken from a study of T cells after posttransplantation cyclophosphamide. Overall study findings and caveats: Donor CD8+ memory clones often dominated recipient blood repertoires at later times. Skin or GI-infiltrating T cells shared few TRB sequences with blood. Recipient CMV seropositivity and CMV reactivation strongly tracked TRB clonality.

V lost 5 bases to trimming and J lost 13 bases; unmatched junction nucleotides: 6. The CDR3 runs to 14 residues. The germline gives CDR1 SNHLY, CDR2 FYNNEI. TCRdb's table, derived via immunoSEQ multiplex PCR, lists solely in-frame clones and lacks some. The sample lists tens of thousands of clones; about 92% were seen once. Treatment was busulfan-fludarabine conditioning, a marrow graft, and cyclophosphamide on days +3 and +4. The V call is TRBV2, the J call TRBJ2-1; the match to TRBD2 covers 15 bases. The origin of this receptor is a male patient in his sixties who received an allogeneic stem cell transplant from a related donor and was CMV-positive. Some T cells may be transferred from the graft donor. This specimen consisted of PBMCs, obtained around 58 days after allogeneic stem cell transplant with posttransplant cyclophosphamide. The CDR3, as DNA: TGTGCCAGCAGTAGGACTAGCGGGGGGGACAGTCAGTTCTTC. It is translated as CASSRTSGGDSQFF.